Following are 5 T cell receptor beta chains from one sample sequenced in a study of monozygotic twins with inflammatory bowel disease. No DNA is given; TCRdb re-called the 5' RACE reads and lists each CDR3 protein once. Its listing shows roughly 320,000 distinct CDR3 sequences. Material for sequencing was blood. These receptor sequences come from a human donor with ulcerative colitis or Crohn's disease, or a healthy co-twin of an affected twin (not recorded which).

The rearrangement joins TRBV29-1 to TRBJ2-7; TCRdb's D call of TRBD2 is untestable without DNA. Germline loops: CDR1 SQVTM, CDR2 ANQGSEA. The CDR3 loop spans 14 amino acids. CDR3 amino acids: CSVVGRGPNYEQYF.

The chain couples TRBV5-5 to TRBJ2-7; the D call from TCRdb, TRBD1, cannot be confirmed without DNA. The CDR3 length is 16 residues. CDR1 and CDR2 (germline): SGHKS, YYEKEE (reference sequence). The CDR3 is CASSQSWTGGGGEQYF.

The chain has TRBV5-1 and TRBJ2-1; lacking DNA, the TRBD1 call made by TCRdb goes unchecked. Germline V gene sequence: CDR1 SGHRS, CDR2 YFSETQ. This CDR3 has 12 amino acids. Here the CDR3 reads CASSPDRDEQFF.

This rearrangement joins TRBV4-3 to TRBJ2-5; as DNA is missing, the TRBD1 call by TCRdb cannot be tested. This CDR3 region has 15 residues. Looked up from germline, CDR1 is LGHNA and CDR2 is YSLEER. The CDR3 region is CASSLRDSPQETQYF.

The V and J genes are TRBV6-5 and TRBJ1-5; TCRdb designates TRBD1, a call that cannot be tested without DNA. The V gene's germline CDR1 is MNHEY and CDR2 SVGAGI. This CDR3 contains 16 residues. CDR3 sequence reads: CASSSGPDRLGQPQHF.